Listed below are T cell receptor beta chains from one sample, sequenced in a study of CD8 T cells in ankylosing spondylitis. TCRdb passed the 5' RACE reads through MiXCR, listing each CDR3 protein once. This table has around 130,000 distinct CDR3 sequences, around 7% appearing once. The sequencing sample was made of blood, either unsorted or a sorted T cell fraction (not recorded which). Every receptor here comes from a male donor with ankylosing spondylitis or in good health (not recorded which). CDR3s include the opening cysteine and the closing phenylalanine or tryptophan. The D gene is left open where the match is weak. The size entry is marked missing in some rows and otherwise reads once, few, many or a size class.

d_call j_call clone_size v_call cdr3_nt cdr3_aa
TRBD1 TRBJ2-7 many TRBV29-1 TGCAGCGTTCGCACCCTGGGACAGGACTATTCCTACGAGCAGTACTTC CSVRTLGQDYSYEQYF
. TRBJ2-2 many TRBV12-3/TRBV12-4 TGTGCCAGCAGTTTTTTCGGGGAGCTGTTTTTT CASSFFGELFF
TRBD1 TRBJ1-4 many TRBV5-1 TGCGCCAGCAGGACAGGGGGCGAAAAACTGTTTTTT CASRTGGEKLFF
. TRBJ2-2 . TRBV9 TGTGCCAGCAGCCCAATACAGGTCGTAAACACCGGGGAGCTGTTTTTT CASSPIQVVNTGELFF
. TRBJ2-6 many TRBV29-1 TGCAGCGTTGATTCGGGGCGCTCTGGGGCCAACGTCCTGACTTTC CSVDSGRSGANVLTF
TRBD1 TRBJ2-3 many TRBV7-2 TGTGCCAGCAGCCAGGACAGGTCTAGCACAGATACGCAGTATTTT CASSQDRSSTDTQYF
. TRBJ2-1 . TRBV7-9 TGTGCCAGCAGCTTTTTTGCGGAGAACAGCGATGAGCAGTTCTTC CASSFFAENSDEQFF
. TRBJ1-5 many TRBV7-2 TGTGCCAGCAGCTTAGGGGAGATATATCAGCCCCAGCATTTT CASSLGEIYQPQHF
. TRBJ2-1 many TRBV24-1 TGTGCCACCGCTAGGACAGCAAACTACAATGAGCAGTTCTTC CATARTANYNEQFF
TRBD1 TRBJ2-3 many TRBV7-2 TGTGCCAGCAGCTGGGGACAGAGCACAGATACGCAGTATTTT CASSWGQSTDTQYF
. TRBJ1-2 . TRBV5-1 TGCGCCAGCAGCTTGGACAGGGAGGACGGAGGCTACACCTTC CASSLDREDGGYTF
. TRBJ2-2 . TRBV11-3 TGTGCCAGCAAGGGCGGGGACACCGGGGAGCTGTTTTTT CASKGGDTGELFF
TRBD1 TRBJ1-4 many TRBV7-2 TGTGCCAGCAGCCGGGACAGCGGGGAAGAAAAACTGTTTTTT CASSRDSGEEKLFF
. TRBJ1-5 many TRBV18 TGTGCCAGCTCACCAGGGGACAATCAGCCCCAGCATTTT CASSPGDNQPQHF
. TRBJ2-7 many TRBV5-1 TGCGCCAGCAGCTGGAGCTCCTACGAGCAGTACTTC CASSWSSYEQYF
. TRBJ2-7 . TRBV11-1 TGTGCCAGCAGCTTAGTAGGGGGGTGGTCGGCCCCCCAAACCTACGAGCAGTACTTC CASSLVGGWSAPQTYEQYF
TRBD1 TRBJ2-5 many TRBV18 TGTGCCAGCTCACCGGGACAGGGCATTTTGGAGACCCAGTACTTC CASSPGQGILETQYF
TRBD2 TRBJ2-7 . TRBV7-2 TGTGCCAGCAGCTTAGGTGGGACTAGCTCCTACGAGCAGTACTTC CASSLGGTSSYEQYF
. TRBJ2-1 many TRBV20-1 TGCAGTGCTAGAAATCCAATGGTGGCGGGACGCTCCTACAATGAGCAGTTCTTC CSARNPMVAGRSYNEQFF
. TRBJ1-1 many TRBV6-5 TGTGCCAGCAGTTACTCATTCGGGAACACTGAAGCTTTCTTT CASSYSFGNTEAFF
. TRBJ2-7 many TRBV30 TGTGCCTGGAGTTCTGGGGGAGGATCCTACGAGCAGTACTTC CAWSSGGGSYEQYF
TRBD1 TRBJ2-3 many TRBV5-1 TGCGCCAGCAGCACACAGGGGCAGGGCACAGATACGCAGTATTTT CASSTQGQGTDTQYF
. TRBJ2-7 many TRBV7-2 TGTGCCAGCAGCTTAGGGACATACTACGAGCAGTACTTC CASSLGTYYEQYF
. TRBJ1-1 . TRBV20-1 TGCAGTGCTATCCGGTGGGCGAACACTGAAGCTTTCTTT CSAIRWANTEAFF
TRBD1 TRBJ1-1 hyperexpanded TRBV5-1 TGCGCCAGCAGCCTCGGGACAGGGGGCCTATACACTGAAGCTTTCTTT CASSLGTGGLYTEAFF
TRBD2 TRBJ2-1 many TRBV20-1 TGCAGTGCTAGACCCGGGACTAGAAACAATGAGCAGTTCTTC CSARPGTRNNEQFF
TRBD2 TRBJ2-3 many TRBV7-8 TGTGCCAGCAGCTCAGCCTATGGGACTAGCGGGACCAGAAGCACAGATACGCAGTATTTT CASSSAYGTSGTRSTDTQYF
. TRBJ1-2 many TRBV28 TGTGCCAGCACCACAATGACGACTACCTATGGCTACACCTTC CASTTMTTTYGYTF
TRBD2 TRBJ2-3 many TRBV7-2 TGTGCCAGCAGCTCTAGAGGACTAGGCACAGATACGCAGTATTTT CASSSRGLGTDTQYF
TRBD2 TRBJ2-5 few TRBV3-1 TGTGCCAGCAGCCAAGTCTCTAGCGGGAGAGGGCCAGGGACCCAGTACTTC CASSQVSSGRGPGTQYF
. TRBJ2-1 many TRBV20-1 TGCAGTGTCTTGCCGGATATTGAGCAGTTCTTC CSVLPDIEQFF
. TRBJ1-6 many TRBV4-3 TGCGCCAGCAGCCAAGATCTGGGAAGCTCCTATAATTCACCCCTCCACTTT CASSQDLGSSYNSPLHF
. TRBJ1-1 many TRBV20-1 TGCAGTGCTAGAGATCTCCGGGACAACACGAACACTGAAGCTTTCTTT CSARDLRDNTNTEAFF
. TRBJ2-2 many TRBV29-1 TGCAGCGTCGTCGATTTGAACACCGGGGAGCTGTTTTTT CSVVDLNTGELFF
. TRBJ2-7 many TRBV20-1 TGCAGTGCTAGAGAGGCTACCCGCGCCTACGAGCAGTACTTC CSAREATRAYEQYF
. TRBJ2-5 many TRBV2 TGTGCCAGCAGTGGGGACACTCAAGAGACCCAGTACTTC CASSGDTQETQYF
. TRBJ1-2 few TRBV20-1 TGCAGTGCGAACCTGATCCGGGCGGACTATGGCTACACCTTC CSANLIRADYGYTF
TRBD2 TRBJ2-3 many TRBV5-1 TGCGCCAGCAGCTCGGGGGAGACTAGCGGAAGCACAGATACGCAGTATTTT CASSSGETSGSTDTQYF
TRBD1 TRBJ2-7 few TRBV20-1 TGCAGTGCCCACCGCGGGACAGGGTTCTCCTACGAGCAGTACTTC CSAHRGTGFSYEQYF
. TRBJ1-1 many TRBV20-1 TGCAGTGTGCAGGAAAACAGGTTTAAGCACACTGAAGCTTTCTTT CSVQENRFKHTEAFF
TRBD2 TRBJ2-1 many TRBV20-1 TGCAGTGCGCACAGGGGAAAACTAGCGGGATCGCAGCAGTTCTTC CSAHRGKLAGSQQFF
. TRBJ1-2 many TRBV27 TGTGCCAGCAGTTCCGGGACGCGGGAACACACCTTC CASSSGTREHTF
. TRBJ1-5 many TRBV7-9 TGTGCCAGCAGCTTCACAAATAGCAATCAGCCCCAGCATTTT CASSFTNSNQPQHF
TRBD2 TRBJ2-1 many TRBV5-1 TGCGCCAGCAGCCCCCTACTAGCGGGAGGCCACAATGAGCAGTTCTTC CASSPLLAGGHNEQFF